This TCR beta chain was observed in a study of T cell repertoires in breast cancer. Study-wide background: Healthy controls: nine donors.

The CDR3 length is 12 residues. V shed 4 bases and J shed 3 bases, with 6 bases lying between them. Looked up from germline, CDR1 is MNHNS and CDR2 is SASEGT. Many counts were recorded for this clonotype. Its antigen remains unknown. Blocking oligonucleotides added to a second nested PCR suppressed unpaired genes. TCRdb passed the emulsion pairing reads through MiXCR, listing each CDR3 protein once. The sample shows roughly 38,000 distinct CDR3 sequences, 45% of them seen only once. The study, taken as a whole, reports: Singleton TCRs were discarded and only part of each tumor was sampled. Tumor-involved sentinel nodes shared about 8% of TCRs with matched tumors, tumor-free nodes around 2.1%.

Paired alpha-beta TCRs of CD8+ T cells were analyzed by expanded emulsion RT-PCR. V is TRBV6-1 and J is TRBJ1-2; D remains ambiguous. This clonotype was obtained from a pool of human donors with breast cancer or a healthy control (not recorded which). The sequenced sample was CD8+ T cells. CDR3 nucleotides: TGTGCCAGCAGTGGCACGTACTATGGCTACACCTTC. It is translated as CASSGTYYGYTF.